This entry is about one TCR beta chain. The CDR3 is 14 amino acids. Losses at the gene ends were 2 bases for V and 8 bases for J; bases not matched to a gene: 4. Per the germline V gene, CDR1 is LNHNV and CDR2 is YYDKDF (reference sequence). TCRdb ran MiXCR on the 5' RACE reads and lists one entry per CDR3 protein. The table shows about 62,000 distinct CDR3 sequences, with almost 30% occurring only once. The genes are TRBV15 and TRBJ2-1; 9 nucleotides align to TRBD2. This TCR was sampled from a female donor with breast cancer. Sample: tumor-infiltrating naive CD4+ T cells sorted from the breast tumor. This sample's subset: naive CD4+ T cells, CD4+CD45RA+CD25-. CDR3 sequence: CATSRLAGRDEQFF. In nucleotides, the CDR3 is TGTGCCACCAGCAGACTAGCGGGGCGGGATGAGCAGTTCTTC.